The sequence of this TCR beta chain was determined in a study of blood T cell repertoires in COVID-19. Looking at the study overall: Acute and convalescent COVID-19 samples came from the United States, Italy and Spain. T cells, B-cell-depleted T cells, or PBMCs supplied cDNA or gDNA.

V was clipped by 5 bases and J by 10 bases, with 15 bases between them. Germline loops: CDR1 LNHDA, CDR2 SQIVND (reference sequence). This CDR3 contains 13 residues. Only in-frame clones appear in the TCRdb table, and some are missing; sequencing was by immunoSEQ multiplex PCR. The sample shows about 55,000 clones, 90% of them seen only once. The clonotype was recovered from a human donor with active COVID-19. The donor label of this sample is uncertain. This sequence joins TRBV19 and TRBJ2-1; D might be TRBD2 (5 bases). The material sequenced was peripheral blood. CDR3 residues: CASSREGFGEQFF. As DNA, the CDR3 is TGTGCCAGTAGTCGAGAGGGATTCGGGGAGCAGTTCTTC.